This T cell receptor beta chain emerged from a study of T cell responses to AZD1222 COVID-19 vaccine. Regarding this clone: Antigen unknown.

The study's findings and limits: Repertoire sampling happened only post peak T cell response. Mostly white British, mostly female donors; authors suggested clonal diversity may be underestimated. Reports say nearly half of spike-specific TCRs go after unmutated variant regions. Among vaccine-associated CD4 TCRs, coverage spanned spike, with dominance at 160-218 and 743-854.

Here immunoSEQ multiplex PCR was the method, and the copy in TCRdb shows in-frame clones only, minus some. The sample holds around 140,000 clones, roughly 93% seen once. This CDR3 is built from 13 residues. The germline V and J ends were trimmed by 4 bases and 6 bases, with 7 bases remaining between them. Looked up from germline, CDR1 is SGHDN and CDR2 is FVKESK. The source was peripheral blood, collected on day 0 of MenACWY control vaccination. This sequence joins TRBV14 and TRBJ1-6; the D is unclear. This sequence originates from an adult in good health. The CDR3 reads CASSLQFNSPLHF. Here the CDR3 DNA reads TGTGCCAGCAGCCTACAGTTTAATTCACCCCTCCACTTT.